These T cell receptor beta chains were read from a single sample in a study of T cell responses to AZD1222 COVID-19 vaccine. The assay was immunoSEQ multiplex PCR, and TCRdb's table has in-frame clones only and misses some. The sample includes over 130,000 clones, about 90% of them seen just once. The starting material was peripheral blood, obtained 28 days after the second dose of the MenACWY control vaccine. The receptors derive from an adult who received the MenACWY meningococcal vaccine as a control. CDR3s include the opening cysteine and the closing phenylalanine or tryptophan. The D gene is left open where the match is weak. Some rows mark clone size as missing; the rest say once, few, many or name a class of expanded clone.

j_gene,abundance,v_gene,d_gene,CDR3nt,CDR3aa
TRBJ2-4,.,TRBV9,TRBD2,TGTGCCAGCAGCCCAAGGGGACTAGATAATAACATTCAGTACTTC,CASSPRGLDNNIQYF
TRBJ1-3,.,TRBV18,.,TGTGCCAGCTCCGCCGGGGCTCCAAATCACTCTGGAAACACCATATATTTT,CASSAGAPNHSGNTIYF
TRBJ2-7,.,TRBV6-5,TRBD2,TGTGCCAGCAGTTCCCCTGGGACTAGTCAGGGCGAGCAGTACTTC,CASSSPGTSQGEQYF
TRBJ1-2,.,TRBV6-5,.,TGTGCCAGCCTAGGATATTGGGAGCAAAACTATGGCTACACCTTC,CASLGYWEQNYGYTF
TRBJ2-2,.,TRBV4-3,.,TGCGCCAGCAGCGCACAGGGACACACCGGGGAGCTGTTTTTT,CASSAQGHTGELFF
TRBJ2-3,.,TRBV4-3,.,TGCGCCAGCAGCCCGAGGAGACCAGATACGCAGTATTTT,CASSPRRPDTQYF
TRBJ1-1,once,TRBV7-6,TRBD1,TGTGCCAGCAGCTCCGACAGGGCAGGTGAAGCTTTCTTT,CASSSDRAGEAFF
TRBJ1-6,.,TRBV5-6,.,TGTGCCAGCAGCTTTCGACCCGTGGGGGATTCACCCCTCCACTTT,CASSFRPVGDSPLHF
TRBJ2-2,.,TRBV2,TRBD2,TGTGCCAGCAGCCCCGGACTAGCGGGCACCGGGGAGCTGTTTTTT,CASSPGLAGTGELFF
TRBJ2-3,.,TRBV5-5,TRBD2,TGTGCCAGCAGCTTGATAGCGGGAGGAGGAGATACGCAGTATTTT,CASSLIAGGGDTQYF
TRBJ2-5,.,TRBV5-1,.,TGCGCCAGCAGCTTTGCAGGGGCGGAGACCCAGTACTTC,CASSFAGAETQYF
TRBJ2-5,.,TRBV7-8,TRBD1,TGTGCCAGCAGCTCGGGACAGTTGGAGACCCAGTACTTC,CASSSGQLETQYF
TRBJ1-2,.,TRBV5-8,TRBD1,TGTGCCAGCAGCTTACAGGGCGGGACAGGGGGAGACTATGGCTACACCTTC,CASSLQGGTGGDYGYTF
TRBJ2-3,.,TRBV12-2,.,TGTGCAAGTCGCTTGGGACTAGCGGGAGGTATTGGACCCGCCCCTGACACAGATACGCAGTATTTT,CASRLGLAGGIGPAPDTDTQYF
TRBJ2-3,.,TRBV7-6,TRBD1,TGTGCCAGCAGCGCATTGGGACAGACCACAGATACGCAGTATTTT,CASSALGQTTDTQYF